This T cell receptor beta chain was captured in a study of T cells in localized non-small cell lung cancer. This clone occurred a few times. What it binds is not known. Clones were read by immunoSEQ multiplex PCR, and TCRdb kept only the in-frame ones, dropping some. The data show about 24,000 clones, with around 85% seen just once and roughly 6.2% held by the top ten. Study conclusions and caveats: Sequencing covered just one tumor region, so heterogeneity cannot be ruled out. Uninvolved adjacent lung had higher T cell clonality than tumor and all other tissues. Greater T cell density in blood accompanied longer overall survival. In adjacent lung appeared a median around 60 of the top 100 tumor clones.

Germline assignment: CDR1 SGHVS and CDR2 FQNEAQ. This CDR3 contains 16 residues. V was trimmed by 1 base and J by 4 bases, leaving 15 bases between them. Sequenced here: peripheral blood, sampled before any cancer treatment. This clonotype was sampled from a male donor at least 60 years old with stage II squamous cell lung carcinoma. The rearrangement joins TRBV7-8 to TRBJ2-3; TRBD2 is a possible D gene (6 bases). The DNA for the CDR3 is TGTGCCAGCAGCTTAGGGGGGGTAGCGATCCCAGATACGCAGTATTTT. Translated, it gives CASSLGGVAIPDTQYF.